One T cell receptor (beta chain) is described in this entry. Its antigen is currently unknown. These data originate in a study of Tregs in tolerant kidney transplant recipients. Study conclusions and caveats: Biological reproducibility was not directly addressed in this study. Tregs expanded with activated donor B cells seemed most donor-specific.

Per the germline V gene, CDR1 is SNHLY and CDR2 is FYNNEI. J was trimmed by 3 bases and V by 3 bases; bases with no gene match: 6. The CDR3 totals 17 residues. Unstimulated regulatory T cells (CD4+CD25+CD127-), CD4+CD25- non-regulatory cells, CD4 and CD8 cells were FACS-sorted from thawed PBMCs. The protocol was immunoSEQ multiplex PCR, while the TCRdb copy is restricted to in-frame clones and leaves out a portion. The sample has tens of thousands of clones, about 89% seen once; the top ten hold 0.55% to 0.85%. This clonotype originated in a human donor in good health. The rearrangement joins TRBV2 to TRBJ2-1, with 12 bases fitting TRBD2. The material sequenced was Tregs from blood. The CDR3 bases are TGTGCCAGCAGTGATCTAGCGGGGGGGCGTAGCTACAATGAGCAGTTCTTC. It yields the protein CASSDLAGGRSYNEQFF.